This paragraph covers one TCR beta chain sequence. Study processing details: Nucleated cell counts were estimated from reference gene primer amplification. Repertoires were generated with immunoSEQ multiplex PCR, while TCRdb's copy carries only in-frame clones and drops some. The V and J calls and clone size are taken from that table; D and trimming were inferred from the DNA. The data show fewer than 300,000 clones, approximately 85% seen once. The data were obtained in a study of blood T cell repertoires in COVID-19. Overall study: The samples span acute and convalescent COVID-19 from the United States, Italy and Spain. T cells, B-cell-depleted T cells, or PBMCs supplied cDNA or gDNA.

The CDR3 runs to 16 residues. Trimming at V came to 5 bases and at J to 4 bases, leaving 7 bases not matched to a gene. The germline V gene encodes CDR1 SGHNT and CDR2 YENEEA. Seattle enrolled patients during active infection and tracked them longitudinally. This chain joins TRBV11-3 and TRBJ2-1; 11 bases are a match to TRBD2. This TCR was sampled from a human donor with COVID-19, enrolled during active disease. The donor label of this sample is uncertain. Sequenced: peripheral blood. The CDR3 sequence: CASSRGGLAEYNEQFF. In DNA form, the CDR3 reads TGTGCCAGCAGCCGAGGGGGACTAGCGGAGTACAATGAGCAGTTCTTC. The full variable domain, rest sourced from reference TRBV11-3 and TRBJ2-1, is EAGVVQSPRYKIIEKKQPVAFWCNPISGHNTLYWYLQNLGQGPELLIRYENEEAVDDSQLPKDRFSAERLKGVDSTLKIQPAELGDSAVYLCASSRGGLAEYNEQFFGPGTRLTVL.